The T cell receptor beta chain described here comes from a study of cytomegalovirus exposure and HLA in healthy donors. The CDR3 spans 13 residues. Germline CDR1 and CDR2: SGHVS and FQNEAQ. Trimming took 2 bases from V and 4 from J, leaving 8 bases between them. Primers: 60 Vbeta forward and 13 Jbeta reverse. Libraries were prepared by immunoSEQ multiplex PCR; TCRdb keeps only in-frame clonotypes and omits some of them. The data show 45,000 to 65,000 clones, 82% seen once. This clone has only a few counts. Its antigen is not known. General study points: Later analysis demonstrated an association between a missense DCLRE1C variant and TCR beta V- and J-gene trimming. The listing of 160 or so TCR beta chains classed them as cytomegalovirus-associated.

Source material: PBMCs. The chain recombines TRBV7-8 with TRBJ1-1; D ambiguous. This TCR came from a woman between 18 and 30 years old in good health and CMV-seronegative. CDR3 in amino acids: CASSLIRGTEAFF. CDR3 in DNA: TGTGCCAGCAGCTTAATCCGGGGCACTGAAGCTTTCTTT. Full variable domain (missing parts from reference TRBV7-8 and TRBJ1-1): GAGVSQSPRYKVAKRGQDVALRCDPISGHVSLFWYQQALGQGPEFLTYFQNEAQLDKSGLPSDRFFAERPEGSVSTLKIQRTQQEDSAVYLCASSLIRGTEAFFGQGTRLTVV.